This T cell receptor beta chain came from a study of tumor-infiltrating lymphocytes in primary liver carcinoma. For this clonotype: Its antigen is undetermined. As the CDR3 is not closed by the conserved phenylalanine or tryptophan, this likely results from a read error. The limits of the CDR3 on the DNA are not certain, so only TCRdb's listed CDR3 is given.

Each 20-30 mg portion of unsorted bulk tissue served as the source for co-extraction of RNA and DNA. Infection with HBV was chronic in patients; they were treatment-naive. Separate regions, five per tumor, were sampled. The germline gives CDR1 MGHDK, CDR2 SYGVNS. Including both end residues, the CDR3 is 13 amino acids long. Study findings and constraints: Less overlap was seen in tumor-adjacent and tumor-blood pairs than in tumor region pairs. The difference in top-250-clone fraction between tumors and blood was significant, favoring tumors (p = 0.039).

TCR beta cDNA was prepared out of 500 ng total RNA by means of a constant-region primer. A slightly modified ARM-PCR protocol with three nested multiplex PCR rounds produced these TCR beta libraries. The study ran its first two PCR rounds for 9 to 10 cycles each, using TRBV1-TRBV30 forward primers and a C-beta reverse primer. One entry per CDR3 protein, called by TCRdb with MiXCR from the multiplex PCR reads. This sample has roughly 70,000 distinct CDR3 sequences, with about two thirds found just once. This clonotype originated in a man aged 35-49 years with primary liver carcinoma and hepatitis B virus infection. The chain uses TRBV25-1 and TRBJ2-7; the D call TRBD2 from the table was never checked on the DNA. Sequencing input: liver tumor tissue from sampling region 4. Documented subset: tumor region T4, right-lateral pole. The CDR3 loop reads CASSTIEADEQNS.